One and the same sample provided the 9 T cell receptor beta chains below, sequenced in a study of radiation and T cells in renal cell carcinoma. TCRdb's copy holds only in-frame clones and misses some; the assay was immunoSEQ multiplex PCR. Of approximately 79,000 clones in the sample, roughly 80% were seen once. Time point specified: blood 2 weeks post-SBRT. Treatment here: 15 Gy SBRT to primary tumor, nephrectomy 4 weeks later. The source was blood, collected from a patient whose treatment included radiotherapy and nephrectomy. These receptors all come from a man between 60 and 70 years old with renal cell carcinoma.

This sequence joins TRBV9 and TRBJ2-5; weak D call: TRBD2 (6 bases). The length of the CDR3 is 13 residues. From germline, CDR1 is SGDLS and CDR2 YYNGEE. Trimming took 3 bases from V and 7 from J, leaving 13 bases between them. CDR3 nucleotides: TGTGCCAGCAGCGGCAGGGCAGCGGGGACCCAGTACTTC. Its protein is CASSGRAAGTQYF.

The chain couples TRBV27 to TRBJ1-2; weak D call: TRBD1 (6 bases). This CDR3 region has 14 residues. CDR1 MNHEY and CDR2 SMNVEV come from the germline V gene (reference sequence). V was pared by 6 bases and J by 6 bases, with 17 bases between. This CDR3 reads CASRDTGSSDGYTF. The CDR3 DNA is TGTGCCAGCAGAGATACAGGGAGTTCGGATGGCTACACCTTC.

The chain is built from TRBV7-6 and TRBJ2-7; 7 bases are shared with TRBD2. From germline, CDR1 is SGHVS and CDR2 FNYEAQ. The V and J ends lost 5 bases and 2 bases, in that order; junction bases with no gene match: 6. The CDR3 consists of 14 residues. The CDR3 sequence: CASSEAGLPYEQYF. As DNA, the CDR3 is TGTGCCAGCAGCGAAGCGGGACTGCCCTACGAGCAGTACTTC.

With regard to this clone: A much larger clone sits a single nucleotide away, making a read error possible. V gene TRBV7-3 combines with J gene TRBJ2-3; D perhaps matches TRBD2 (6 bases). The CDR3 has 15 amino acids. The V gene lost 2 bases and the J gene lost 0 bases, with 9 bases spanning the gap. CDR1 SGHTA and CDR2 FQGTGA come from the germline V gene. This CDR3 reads CASSLAGTSTDTQYF. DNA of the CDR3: TGTGCCAGCAGCTTAGCGGGGACTAGCACAGATACGCAGTATTTT.

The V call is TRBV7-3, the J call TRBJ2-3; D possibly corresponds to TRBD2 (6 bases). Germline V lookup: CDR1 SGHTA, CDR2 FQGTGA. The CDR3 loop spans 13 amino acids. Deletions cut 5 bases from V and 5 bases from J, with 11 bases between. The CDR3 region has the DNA TGTGCCAGCAGCCGCTCGGGGGTAGATACGCAGTATTTT. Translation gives CASSRSGVDTQYF.

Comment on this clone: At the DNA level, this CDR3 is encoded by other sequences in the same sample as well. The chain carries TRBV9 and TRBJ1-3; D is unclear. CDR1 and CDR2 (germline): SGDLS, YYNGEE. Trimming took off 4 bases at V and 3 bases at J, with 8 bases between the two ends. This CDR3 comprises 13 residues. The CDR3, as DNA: TGTGCCAGCAGCCCAGACCTTGGAAACACCATATATTTT. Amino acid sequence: CASSPDLGNTIYF.

CDR3 sequence (DNA): TGTGCCATCAGTGACGAAGGGGGTGGTAATCAGCCCCAGCATTTT. Protein sequence: CAISDEGGGNQPQHF. The genes are TRBV10-3 and TRBJ1-5; maybe TRBD1 (6 bases). The V gene lost 3 bases and the J gene lost 4 bases, with 13 bases spanning the gap. The germline V gene encodes CDR1 ENHRY and CDR2 SYGVKD. This CDR3 region has 15 residues.

The CDR3 sequence: CSVDGRGRGEQYF. The CDR3 nucleotides read TGCAGCGTTGACGGCAGGGGGAGAGGCGAGCAGTACTTC. The V call is TRBV29-1, the J call TRBJ2-5, with TRBD1 matching 7 bases. The J call may be faulty, since TRBJ2-7 better matches the DNA end. There are 13 residues in the CDR3. From germline, CDR1 is SQVTM and CDR2 ANQGSEA.

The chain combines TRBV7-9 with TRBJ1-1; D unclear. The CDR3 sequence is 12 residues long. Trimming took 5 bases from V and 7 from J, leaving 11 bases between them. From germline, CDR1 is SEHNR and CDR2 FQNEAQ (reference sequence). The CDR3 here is CASSLLMVEAFF. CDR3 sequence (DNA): TGTGCCAGCAGCCTTCTCATGGTTGAAGCTTTCTTT.